In this sample, the clone carrying this T cell receptor beta chain is large. Its antigen remains unknown. From live CD3+CD8+TCRalphabeta+ cells, four PD-1 and/or TIGIT subsets were sorted. Each library started from roughly 15 ng of total RNA using the QIAseq Immune Repertoire TCR panel. From the reads, TCRdb called clonotypes with MiXCR, one entry per CDR3 protein. The table has 160 or so distinct CDR3 sequences, 25% to 30% seen once. This sample was taken from a study of circulating CD8 cells and anti-PD-1 response in melanoma. Study-wide points: Previously treated and treatment-naive patients were pooled together.

This CDR3 contains 14 residues. CDR1 and CDR2 from the germline V gene are SNHLY and FYNNEI. Trimming removed 6 bases from V and 0 bases from J; junction bases left unmatched: 3. The J gene is TRBJ2-7, the V gene TRBV2; the match to TRBD1 covers 9 bases. The TCR originated in a human donor with melanoma. Sequences were derived from CD8+ T cells from PBMCs, sampled at baseline or after one month of anti-PD-1 therapy (not recorded which). In nucleotides, the CDR3 is TGTGCCAGCAGCCGGGACAGGGACTCCTACGAGCAGTACTTC. Translated: CASSRDRDSYEQYF.